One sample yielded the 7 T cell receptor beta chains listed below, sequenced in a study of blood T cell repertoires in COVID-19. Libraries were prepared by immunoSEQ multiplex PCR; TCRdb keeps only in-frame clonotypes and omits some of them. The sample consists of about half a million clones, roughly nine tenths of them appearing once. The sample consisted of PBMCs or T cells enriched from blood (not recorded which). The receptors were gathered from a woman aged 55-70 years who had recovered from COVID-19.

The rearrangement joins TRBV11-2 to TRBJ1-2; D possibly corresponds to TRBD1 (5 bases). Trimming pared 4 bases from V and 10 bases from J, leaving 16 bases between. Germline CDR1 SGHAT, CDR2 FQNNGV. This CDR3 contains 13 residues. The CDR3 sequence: CASSYSRDSVYTF. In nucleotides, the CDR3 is TGTGCCAGCAGCTATTCCCGGGACTCGGTCTACACCTTC.

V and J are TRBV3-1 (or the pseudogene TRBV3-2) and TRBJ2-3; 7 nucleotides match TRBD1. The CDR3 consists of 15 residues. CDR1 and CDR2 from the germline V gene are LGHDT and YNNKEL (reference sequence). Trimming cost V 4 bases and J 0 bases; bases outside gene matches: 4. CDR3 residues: CASSRDSPSTDTQYF. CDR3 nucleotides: TGTGCCAGCAGCCGGGACAGCCCTAGCACAGATACGCAGTATTTT.

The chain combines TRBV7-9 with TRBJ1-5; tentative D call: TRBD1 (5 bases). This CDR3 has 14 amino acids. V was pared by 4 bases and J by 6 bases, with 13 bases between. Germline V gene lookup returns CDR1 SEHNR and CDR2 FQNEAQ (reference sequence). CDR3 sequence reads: CASSYPGEFQPQHF. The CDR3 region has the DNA TGTGCCAGCAGCTACCCGGGGGAATTTCAGCCCCAGCATTTT.

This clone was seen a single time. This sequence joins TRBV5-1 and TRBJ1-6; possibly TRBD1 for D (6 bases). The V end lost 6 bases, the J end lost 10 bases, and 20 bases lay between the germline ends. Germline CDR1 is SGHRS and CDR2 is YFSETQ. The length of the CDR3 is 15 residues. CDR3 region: CASTEPGQGNSPLHF. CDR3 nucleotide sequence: TGCGCCAGCACCGAACCGGGACAAGGAAACTCACCCCTCCACTTT.

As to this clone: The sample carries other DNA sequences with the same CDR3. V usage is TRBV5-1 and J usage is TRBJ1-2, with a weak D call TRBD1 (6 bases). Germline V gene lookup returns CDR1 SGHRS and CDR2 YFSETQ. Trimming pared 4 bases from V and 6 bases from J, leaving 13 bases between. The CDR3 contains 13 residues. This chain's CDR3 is CASSLGGVDGYTF. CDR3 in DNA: TGCGCCAGCAGCCTAGGGGGAGTGGATGGCTACACCTTC.

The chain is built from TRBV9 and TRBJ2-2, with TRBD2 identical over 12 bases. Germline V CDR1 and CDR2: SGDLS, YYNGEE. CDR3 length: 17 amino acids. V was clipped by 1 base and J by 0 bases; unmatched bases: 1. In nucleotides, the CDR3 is TGTGCCAGCAGCGTATCTAGCGGGGGGGCGAACACCGGGGAGCTGTTTTTT. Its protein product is CASSVSSGGANTGELFF.

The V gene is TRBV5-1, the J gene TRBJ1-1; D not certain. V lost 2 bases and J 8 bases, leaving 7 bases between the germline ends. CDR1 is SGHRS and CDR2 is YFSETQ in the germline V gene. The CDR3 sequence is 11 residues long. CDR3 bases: TGCGCCAGCAGCTTACTCAGGGAAGCTTTCTTT. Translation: CASSLLREAFF.